This T cell receptor (beta chain) was profiled in a study of vaccination effects on CD4 cells after COVID-19 (dated by TCRdb to 2021 to 2024). A note on the overall study: Samples were taken from three convalescent patients early (day +14) and late (day +241, +227, +161 respectively) after vaccination. Across the study, the median time from the second dose to post-vaccine sampling was 72 days (range 14 to 241). The study compared SARS-CoV-2 spike-specific CD4+ TCR repertoires before and after mRNA vaccination in COVID-19 convalescent patients and infection-naive vaccine recipients. Altogether, roughly 10 COVID-19 convalescent patients and 4 SARS-CoV-2-naive healthy vaccine recipients made up the full study. Cultures from other donors in the study were sequenced with the Oncomine TCR Beta short-read assay on an Illumina iSeq 100.

With regard to this clone: Its antigen has not been determined. No quality values exist for individual bases; no much larger clone is one base distant.

Library preparation used the immunoSEQ multiplex PCR assay. DNA from the CD4+ T cells that had been cultured and isolated underwent TCR beta CDR3 sequencing. In the source study's methods: The analysis removed non-productive TCR sequences, trimmed reads to the CDR3 region, and retained only CDR3s that were 7 or more amino acids long. Antigen-specific clonotypes were identified with the MANAFEST web app by comparing expansion in peptide wells against reference cultures. Positive clones required FDR<0.05 expansion versus reference and all other wells, odds ratio above 5, and frequency above 0.1% in two replicate wells. A clonotype was defined as cross-reactive if the clonotype was significantly expanded both in SARS-CoV-2 spike wells and in at least one common cold coronavirus spike condition. CDR3 similarity was assessed by Levenshtein distance with the stringdist R package, and unrooted trees were built with ape in R 3.6.1. The immuneACCESS repertoire file appears here via TCRdb, limited to in-frame rearrangements. These files lack a portion of the clones; in checked studies, under half of the deficit traces to unresolved V genes, and the cause of the others is not known. The DNA gave D and trimming, while V, J and clone size come from that table. The sample table holds more than 15,000 clones, of which 65% to 80% were seen once. The biggest ten clones account for 20% to 25% of the sample.

Paper-wide results and their limitations: Clones induced by infection and clones induced by vaccination both contracted markedly at late timepoints after vaccination, which fits with T cell responses waning over time. The study was limited by a small number of convalescent patients, and early post-infection timepoints were lacking. In convalescent patients, the post-vaccine spike-reactive repertoire was composed mainly of new vaccine-induced clones that were largely distinct from infection-induced clones.

Relative to germline, V is missing 3 bases and J is missing 11 bases, with 14 bases of the junction outside any gene match. Including cysteine and phenylalanine, the CDR3 has 15 amino acids. Only the CDR3 DNA stays, 45 bases, in frame from base 1. CDR1 and CDR2 are read off the germline V gene as MGHRA and YSYEKL. The ViraFEST assay stimulated PBMC with viral peptide pools and then used TCR sequencing to identify antigen-specific CD4+ T cell clonotypes by expansion. After roughly 11 days of culture, CD4+ T cells were isolated with the EasySep CD4+ T cell isolation kit. Convalescent patients had PCR-confirmed SARS-CoV-2 infection between March and December 2020, before Alpha, Beta and Delta variants emerged in the United States. Participants received two doses of either the BNT162b2 or the mRNA-1273 mRNA SARS-CoV-2 vaccine. Two million PBMC per well were cultured with 8.5 to 10 ug/ml peptides in IMDM containing roughly 5% human AB serum, 8.5 to 10 IU/ml IL-2 and gentamicin. On days 3 and 7, half of the culture medium was replaced with fresh IL-2-containing medium. Unless noted otherwise, every peptide stimulation condition was grown in triplicate wells. Using Ficoll-Paque Plus gradient centrifugation, PBMC were separated from whole blood and then either used fresh or cryopreserved at -140C. Overlapping peptide pools spanned the spike proteins of SARS-CoV-2 and the common cold coronaviruses HCoV-NL63, HCoV-OC43 and HCoV-229E. The QIAamp micro DNA kit was used to extract genomic DNA from the cultured CD4+ T cells.

This receptor was identified in a human donor who had a prior SARS-CoV-2 infection. The sequenced sample was CD4+ T cells from PBMCs cultured with SARS-CoV-2 spike peptides, obtained after COVID-19 vaccination. The sample's cell subset or site, from its label and the paper: SARS-CoV-2 spike overlapping peptide pool stimulation. Recombination joined TRBV4-1 with TRBJ1-1, and 8 junction bases match TRBD1. The CDR3 region: CASSHDGTGVQVAFF. DNA sequence: TGCGCCAGCAGCCATGATGGGACAGGCGTACAAGTGGCTTTCTTT.